Below, one T cell receptor beta chain is given with its context. Its antigen is as yet unknown. One tube held mixed TRB-A and TRB-B primer pools for touch-down PCR. TCRdb reprocessed the multiplex PCR reads and keeps a single row for each CDR3 protein, giving no DNA. The sample includes about 3,500 distinct CDR3 sequences. Germline loops: CDR1 DFQATT, CDR2 SNEGSKA (reference sequence). This CDR3 region has 17 residues. This entry comes from a study of T cell clusters in autoimmune cytopenias. Study in general: Per sample, median TRB depth was roughly 50,000 reads, yielding a median about 2,400 distinct clonotypes. Study outcomes and limitations: TRB repertoire shifts in secondary cytopenia and chronic lymphocytic leukemia mostly reflected lymphoma, not autoimmunity. Primary autoimmune cytopenia patients seemingly lacked the physiological T cell clusters found in healthy donors. The cluster-lack signature was not seen for secondary cytopenia versus chronic lymphocytic leukemia.

Each sample's input was approximately 0.25 ug genomic DNA, some 34,000 genome equivalents. The sample consisted of peripheral blood. The TCR comes from a human donor with an autoimmune cytopenia or autoimmune hepatitis (not recorded which). The chain recombines TRBV20-1 with TRBJ2-1; the D call from TCRdb, TRBD2, cannot be confirmed without DNA. CDR3 loop: CSAPLPRTSGKYNEQFF.